The 8 T cell receptor beta chains below come from one sample, sequenced in a study of cytomegalovirus exposure and HLA in healthy donors. Both 60 Vbeta primers and 13 Jbeta primers went into the PCR. Produced via immunoSEQ multiplex PCR; TCRdb's table is partial and in-frame only. The sample yields 150,000 to 250,000 clones, less than 85% seen once. Source material: PBMCs. The origin of the receptors is a girl aged 5-17 years in good health and CMV-seropositive.

V gene TRBV9 combines with J gene TRBJ1-4; 8 bases align to TRBD1. V shed 0 bases, J shed 7 bases, and the junction held 5 bases outside the gene matches. The CDR3 spans 15 residues. Germline CDR1 SGDLS, CDR2 YYNGEE. CDR3 residues: CASSVGGRGREKLFF. The DNA for the CDR3 is TGTGCCAGCAGCGTAGGAGGCAGGGGGCGTGAAAAACTGTTTTTT.

The rearrangement uses TRBV10-2 and TRBJ2-2; 8 nucleotides agree with TRBD2. The V gene's germline CDR1 is WSHSY and CDR2 SAAADI. This CDR3 comprises 18 residues. Germline trimming cut 4 bases from V and 1 base from J; bases unmatched to any gene: 11. The CDR3 loop is CASSGDLGSGGNTGELFF. The CDR3 nucleotides read TGCGCCAGCAGTGGTGATTTAGGGAGCGGGGGGAACACCGGGGAGCTGTTTTTT.

V is TRBV6-5 and J is TRBJ2-7; 9 bases are shared with TRBD1. V trimming: 1 base; J trimming: 3 bases; junction bases outside the gene matches: 4. Germline V gene sequence: CDR1 MNHEY, CDR2 SVGAGI. The CDR3 sequence is 15 residues long. The CDR3 here is CASSYWGTGIYEQYF. DNA of the CDR3: TGTGCCAGCAGTTACTGGGGGACAGGGATCTACGAGCAGTACTTC.

The chain couples TRBV30 to TRBJ1-5; tentatively, D is TRBD1 (6 bases). Trimming removed 5 bases at V and 3 bases at J, with 11 bases between. Germline loops: CDR1 GTSNPN, CDR2 SVGIG (reference sequence). The CDR3 loop spans 13 amino acids. CDR3 in DNA: TGTGCCTGGTCGGGGACATCCAATCAGCCCCAGCATTTT. It translates to CAWSGTSNQPQHF.

V is TRBV30 and J is TRBJ1-2; D is perhaps TRBD1 (5 bases). V was clipped by 0 bases and J by 2 bases, with 7 bases between them. CDR3 length: 13 residues. Germline values: CDR1 GTSNPN, CDR2 SVGIG (reference sequence). The CDR3 spells CAWSVDRNYGYTF. The CDR3, as DNA: TGTGCCTGGAGTGTAGACAGAAACTATGGCTACACCTTC.

The chain has TRBV11-2 and TRBJ2-7; no reliable D call. The V end lost 7 bases, the J end lost 2 bases, and 15 bases lay between the germline ends. The CDR3 loop spans 14 amino acids. The V gene's germline CDR1 is SGHAT and CDR2 FQNNGV. The CDR3 DNA sequence: TGTGCCAGCACCCACCGCCGGCGGCCCTACGAGCAGTACTTC. This encodes CASTHRRRPYEQYF.

This sequence joins TRBV19 and TRBJ1-1; D is unresolved. CDR1 is LNHDA, CDR2 SQIVND, per germline (reference sequence). V lost 7 bases and J 0 bases, leaving 15 bases between the germline ends. This CDR3 region has 15 residues. The CDR3 here is CASTISQAMNTEAFF. CDR3 sequence (DNA): TGTGCCAGTACCATTAGTCAGGCCATGAACACTGAAGCTTTCTTT.

The chain recombines TRBV4-3 with TRBJ2-7; 9 bases fit TRBD1. The V and J ends lost 5 bases and 5 bases, in that order; junction bases with no gene match: 7. Germline lookup yields CDR1 LGHNA and CDR2 YSLEER. This CDR3 has 14 amino acids. For the CDR3, the DNA is TGCGCCAGCAGCAGAGGACAGGGGTTCCACGAGCAGTACTTC. Translating it yields CASSRGQGFHEQYF.